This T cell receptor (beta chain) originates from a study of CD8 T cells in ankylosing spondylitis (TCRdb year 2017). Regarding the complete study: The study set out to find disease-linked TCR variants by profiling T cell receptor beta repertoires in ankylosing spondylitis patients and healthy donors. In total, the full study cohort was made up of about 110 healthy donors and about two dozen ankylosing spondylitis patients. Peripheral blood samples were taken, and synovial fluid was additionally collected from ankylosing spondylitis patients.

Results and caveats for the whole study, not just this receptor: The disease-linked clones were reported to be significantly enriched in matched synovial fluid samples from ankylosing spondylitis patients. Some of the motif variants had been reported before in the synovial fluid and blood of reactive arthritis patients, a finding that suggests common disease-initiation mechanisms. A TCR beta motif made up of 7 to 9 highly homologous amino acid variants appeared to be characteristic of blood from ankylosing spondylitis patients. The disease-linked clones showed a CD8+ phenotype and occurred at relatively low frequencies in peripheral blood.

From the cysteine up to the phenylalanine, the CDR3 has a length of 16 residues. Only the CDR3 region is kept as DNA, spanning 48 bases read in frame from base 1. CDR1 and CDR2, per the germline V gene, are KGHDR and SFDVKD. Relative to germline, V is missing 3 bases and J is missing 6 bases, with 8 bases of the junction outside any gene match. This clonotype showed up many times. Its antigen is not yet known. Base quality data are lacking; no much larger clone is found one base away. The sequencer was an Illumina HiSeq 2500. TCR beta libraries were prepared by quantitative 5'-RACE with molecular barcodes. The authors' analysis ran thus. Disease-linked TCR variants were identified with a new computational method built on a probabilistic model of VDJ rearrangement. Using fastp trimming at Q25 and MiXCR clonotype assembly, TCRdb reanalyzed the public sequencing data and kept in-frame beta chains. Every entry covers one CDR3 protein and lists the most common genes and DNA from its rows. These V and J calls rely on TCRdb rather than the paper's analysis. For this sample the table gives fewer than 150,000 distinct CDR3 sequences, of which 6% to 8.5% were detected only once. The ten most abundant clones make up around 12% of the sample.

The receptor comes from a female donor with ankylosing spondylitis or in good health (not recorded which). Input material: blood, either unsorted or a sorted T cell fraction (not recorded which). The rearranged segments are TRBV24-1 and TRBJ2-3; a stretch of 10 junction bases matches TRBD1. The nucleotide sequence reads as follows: TGTGCCACCAGTGATCCTGGGACAGGGGCGGGGGATACGCAGTATTTT. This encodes CATSDPGTGAGDTQYF.